This TCR beta chain was sequenced in a study of blood T cell repertoires in COVID-19. Clones were sequenced by immunoSEQ multiplex PCR, and TCRdb holds only the in-frame ones, with some missing. The data hold about 210,000 clones, with 65% to 90% observed a single time. Trimming removed 0 bases at V and 9 bases at J, with 7 bases between. This CDR3 is 12 amino acids long. The germline V gene encodes CDR1 SGHDT and CDR2 YYEEEE. Specimen: PBMCs or T cells enriched from blood (not recorded which). The clonotype was recovered from a woman aged 40 to 50 with acute COVID-19. The chain employs TRBV5-6 and TRBJ2-1; no firm D call. The CDR3 here is CASSLAGIEQFF. The CDR3 nucleotides read TGTGCCAGCAGCTTGGCGGGTATTGAGCAGTTCTTC.